The entry that follows covers one T cell receptor beta chain sequence. Its antigen is undetermined. This sample was taken from a study of beta chain features in type 1 diabetes. All of the isolated RNA was reverse transcribed, so expressed TCRB transcripts were sequenced. Method: immunoSEQ multiplex PCR; TCRdb's copy keeps in-frame clones and lacks some. The data show about 370,000 clones, around a tenth seen once. The V and J ends lost 5 bases and 0 bases respectively, with 9 bases between them. Germline V gene sequence: CDR1 MNHEY, CDR2 SVGAGI. The CDR3 has 14 amino acids. Study results and caveats: A moderate, significant TCRB CDR3 shortening appeared in type 1 diabetes across four CD4+ subsets. Patients with type 1 diabetes carried fewer insertions and had more deletions at their VDJ junctions. Naive, central memory and Treg TCRB repertoires appeared more alike in patients than in healthy donors.

The gene calls are TRBV6-5 and TRBJ2-3; D is perhaps TRBD2 (6 bases). The sequence came from a man aged 25 to 45 with type 1 diabetes. The specimen was central memory CD4+ T cells from blood. This chain's CDR3 is CASSRLGSTDTQYF. For the CDR3, the DNA is TGTGCCAGCAGTCGACTAGGGAGCACAGATACGCAGTATTTT.